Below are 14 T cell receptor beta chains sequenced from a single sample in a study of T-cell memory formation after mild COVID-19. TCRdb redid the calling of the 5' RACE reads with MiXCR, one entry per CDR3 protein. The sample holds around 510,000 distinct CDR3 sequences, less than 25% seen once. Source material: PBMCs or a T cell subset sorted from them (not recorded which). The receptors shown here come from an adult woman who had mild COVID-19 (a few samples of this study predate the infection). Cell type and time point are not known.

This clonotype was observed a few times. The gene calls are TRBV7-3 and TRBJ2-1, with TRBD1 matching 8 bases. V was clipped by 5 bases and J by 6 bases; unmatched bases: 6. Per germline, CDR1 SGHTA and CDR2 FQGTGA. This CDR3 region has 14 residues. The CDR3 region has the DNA TGTGCCAGCAGCATCGGACAGGGAGGCAATGAGCAGTTCTTC. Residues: CASSIGQGGNEQFF.

DNA for the CDR3: TGTGCCAGCAGTTTAGTTGGCGGGACAGCTCACTCCTACGAGCAGTACTTC. Translation: CASSLVGGTAHSYEQYF. The chain has TRBV12-3 or TRBV12-4 and TRBJ2-7; D may be TRBD1 (7 bases). This CDR3 contains 17 residues. V was cut by 1 base and J by 0 bases, with 16 bases left in between.

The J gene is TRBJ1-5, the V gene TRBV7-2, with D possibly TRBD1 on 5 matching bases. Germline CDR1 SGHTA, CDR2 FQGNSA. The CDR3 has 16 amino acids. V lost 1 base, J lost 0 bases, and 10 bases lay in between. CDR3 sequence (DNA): TGTGCCAGCAGCTTAGGACAGCCCTATAGCAATCAGCCCCAGCATTTT. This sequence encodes CASSLGQPYSNQPQHF.

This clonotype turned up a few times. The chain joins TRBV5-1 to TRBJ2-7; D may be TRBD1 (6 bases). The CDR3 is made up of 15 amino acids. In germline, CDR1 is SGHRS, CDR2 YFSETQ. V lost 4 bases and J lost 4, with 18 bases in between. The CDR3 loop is CASSAKQGLAYEQYF. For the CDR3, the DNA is TGCGCCAGCAGCGCCAAACAGGGCTTAGCTTACGAGCAGTACTTC.

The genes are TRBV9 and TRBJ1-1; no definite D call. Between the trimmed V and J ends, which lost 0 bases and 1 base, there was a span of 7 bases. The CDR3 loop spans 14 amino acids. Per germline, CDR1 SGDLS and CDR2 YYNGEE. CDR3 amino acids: CASSVDFGNTEAFF. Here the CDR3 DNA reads TGTGCCAGCAGCGTAGACTTTGGGAACACTGAAGCTTTCTTT.

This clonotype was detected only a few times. CDR3 DNA sequence: TGTGCCAGCGGTGGAGGGGAAAGTTCCGCTGGGGCCAACGTCCTGACTTTC. Protein sequence: CASGGGESSAGANVLTF. V is TRBV7-3 and J is TRBJ2-6, with D perhaps matching TRBD2 (6 bases). The CDR3 length is 17 residues. Per the germline V gene, CDR1 is SGHTA and CDR2 is FQGTGA. V lost 8 bases, J lost 2 bases, and 19 bases lay in between.

In nucleotides, the CDR3 is TGTGCCAGCAGCTTGGGAGGGATTGAACAGCCCCAGCATTTT. Translated: CASSLGGIEQPQHF. This chain connects TRBV7-2 to TRBJ1-5; no firm D call. V was pared by 3 bases and J by 7 bases, with 13 bases between. This CDR3 is 14 amino acids long. CDR1 and CDR2 (germline): SGHTA, FQGNSA.

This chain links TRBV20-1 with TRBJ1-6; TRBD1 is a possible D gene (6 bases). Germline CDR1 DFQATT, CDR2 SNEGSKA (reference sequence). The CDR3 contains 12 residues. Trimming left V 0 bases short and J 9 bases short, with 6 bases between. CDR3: CSAREGGSPLHF. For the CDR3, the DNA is TGCAGTGCTAGAGAAGGGGGTTCACCCCTCCACTTT.

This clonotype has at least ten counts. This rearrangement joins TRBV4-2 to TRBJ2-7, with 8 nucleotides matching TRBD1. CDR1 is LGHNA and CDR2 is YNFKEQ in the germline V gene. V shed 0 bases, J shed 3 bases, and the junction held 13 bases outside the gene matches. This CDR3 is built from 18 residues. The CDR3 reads CASSQDIYVGTGGYEQYF. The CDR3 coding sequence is TGTGCCAGCAGCCAAGATATTTATGTGGGGACAGGTGGCTACGAGCAGTACTTC.

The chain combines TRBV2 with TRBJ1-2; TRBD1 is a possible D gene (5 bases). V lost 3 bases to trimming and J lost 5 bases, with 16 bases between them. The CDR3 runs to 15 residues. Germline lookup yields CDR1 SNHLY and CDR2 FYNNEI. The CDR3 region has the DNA TGTGCCAGCAGTGAGGTCGGTGCGGGGGTGTATGGCTACACCTTC. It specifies CASSEVGAGVYGYTF.

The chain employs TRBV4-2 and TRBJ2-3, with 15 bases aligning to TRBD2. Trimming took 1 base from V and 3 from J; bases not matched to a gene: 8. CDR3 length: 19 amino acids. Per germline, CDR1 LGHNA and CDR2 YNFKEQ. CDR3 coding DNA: TGTGCCAGCAGCCAAGTAGGGACTAGCGGGGGGCTGGGGACAGATACGCAGTATTTT. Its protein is CASSQVGTSGGLGTDTQYF.

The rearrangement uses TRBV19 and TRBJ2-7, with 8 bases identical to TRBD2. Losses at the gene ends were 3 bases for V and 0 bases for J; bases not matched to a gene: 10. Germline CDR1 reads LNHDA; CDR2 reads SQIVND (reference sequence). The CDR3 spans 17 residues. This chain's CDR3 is CASSMRRGASPSYEQYF. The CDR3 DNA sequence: TGTGCCAGTAGTATGCGGCGGGGGGCATCTCCCTCCTACGAGCAGTACTTC.

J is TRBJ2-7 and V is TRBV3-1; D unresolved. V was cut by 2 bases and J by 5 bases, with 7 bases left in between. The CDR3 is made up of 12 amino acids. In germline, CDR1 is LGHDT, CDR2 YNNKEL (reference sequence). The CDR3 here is CASSQFKDEQYF. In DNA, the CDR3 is TGTGCCAGCAGCCAATTCAAGGACGAGCAGTACTTC.

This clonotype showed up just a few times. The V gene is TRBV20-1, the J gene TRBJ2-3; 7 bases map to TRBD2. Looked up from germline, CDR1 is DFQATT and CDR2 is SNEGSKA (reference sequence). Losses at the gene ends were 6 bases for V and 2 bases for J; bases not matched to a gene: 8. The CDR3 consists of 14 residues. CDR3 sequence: CSATTSENTDTQYF. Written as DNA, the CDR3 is TGCAGTGCAACCACTAGCGAGAACACAGATACGCAGTATTTT.